This T cell receptor (beta chain) was profiled in a study of blood T cell repertoires in COVID-19. The V and J ends lost 1 base and 0 bases respectively, with 7 bases between them. The germline gives CDR1 SGHRS, CDR2 YFSETQ. CDR3 length equals 14 residues. Original processing methods: Amplification from reference gene primers served as the basis for estimated nucleated cell counts. Sequenced by immunoSEQ multiplex PCR; TCRdb stores in-frame clones only, minus some. That table is the source of V, J and clone size, and D and trimming were worked out from the DNA. The sample records 65,000 to 80,000 clones, 82% being singletons.

The receptor was isolated from a human donor in a cohort sampled during active COVID-19. The rearrangement joins TRBV5-1 to TRBJ1-1; D is unclear. The sequenced material came from peripheral blood. The CDR3 protein is CASSLPGLNTEAFF. For the CDR3, the DNA is TGCGCCAGCAGCTTGCCGGGGTTGAACACTGAAGCTTTCTTT.